This T cell receptor (beta chain) derives from a study of blood T cells in healthy people across ages. Donors were healthy Caucasian individuals from Russia aged roughly 6 to 100. Primers used in a second PCR of about 6 to 12 cycles were a sample-barcoded 5' primer and a J-beta primer mix. Tags on each cDNA molecule came from a template-switch adaptor with 12 random nucleotides. One entry per CDR3 protein results from TCRdb running MiXCR on the 5' RACE reads. The sample has roughly 1.9 million distinct CDR3 sequences; approximately 40% are singletons. Whole-study results and caveats: Observed TCR beta diversity per million T cells went down as age went up. This fall followed a roughly linear course with age.

Turning to this clonotype: Antigen unknown.

CDR3 length: 16 residues. V lost 3 bases and J lost 2; bases outside the gene matches: 10. CDR1 and CDR2 (germline): DFQATT, SNEGSKA (reference sequence). The J gene is TRBJ2-3, the V gene TRBV20-1; 8 positions agree with TRBD2. The origin of this receptor is a human donor in good health. Material for sequencing was blood. The CDR3 here is CSARSVRRGVTDTQYF. The CDR3 coding sequence is TGCAGTGCTAGGTCCGTGAGGCGGGGGGTCACAGATACGCAGTATTTT.